Described below is a single T cell receptor beta chain sequence and its context. What it recognizes is unknown. Treatment here: some 20 received Ad26.COV2.S at low or high dose, single or two shots; 5 received placebo; per-sample allocation not given. After the first vaccine or placebo injection, samples were drawn on day 63. It was an adult aged 18-55 years in Boston who was the donor. Ad26 vector vaccine expressed Wuhan-strain SARS-CoV-2 spike. These data come from a study of Ad26.COV2.S vaccination and SARS-CoV-2 variants. Study at large: Doses of Ad26.COV2.S were injected into muscle once or twice, 56 days apart. Study-level findings and limits: The TCR breadth and depth analyses may have understated or missed part of the total T cell responses.

The method was immunoSEQ multiplex PCR; TCRdb's version includes in-frame clones alone and lacks a portion of them. The table records roughly 240,000 clones, 85% to 90% of them present only once. Trimming shortened V by 9 bases and J by 3 bases, and 14 bases separated the two germline ends. The CDR3 length is 13 residues. Germline assignment: CDR1 MGHDK and CDR2 SYGVNS. The chain employs TRBV25-1 and TRBJ1-1; D ambiguous. The source is a person between 18 and 65 years old who received the Ad26.COV2.S COVID-19 vaccine or a placebo. The input for sequencing was peripheral blood, taken in a trial of Ad26.COV2.S vaccine versus placebo. Here the CDR3 DNA reads TGTGCCAGTAGACGGAGGTTGGACACTGAAGCTTTCTTT. Translating gives CASRRRLDTEAFF.